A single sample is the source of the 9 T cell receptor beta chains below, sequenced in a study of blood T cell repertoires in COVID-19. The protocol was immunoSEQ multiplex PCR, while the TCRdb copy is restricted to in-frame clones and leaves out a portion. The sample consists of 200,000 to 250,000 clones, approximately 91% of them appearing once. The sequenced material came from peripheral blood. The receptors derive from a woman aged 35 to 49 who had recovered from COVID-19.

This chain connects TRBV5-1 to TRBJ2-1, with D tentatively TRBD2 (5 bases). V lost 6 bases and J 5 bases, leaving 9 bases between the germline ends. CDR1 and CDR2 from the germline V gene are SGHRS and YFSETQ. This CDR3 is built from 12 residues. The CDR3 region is CASNILDNEQFF. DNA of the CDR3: TGCGCCAGCAACATACTAGACAATGAGCAGTTCTTC. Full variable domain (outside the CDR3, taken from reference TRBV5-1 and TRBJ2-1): KAGVTQTPRYLIKTRGQQVTLSCSPISGHRSVSWYQQTPGQGLQFLFEYFSETQRNKGNFPGRFSGRQFSNSRSEMNVSTLELGDSALYLCASNILDNEQFFGPGTRLTVL.

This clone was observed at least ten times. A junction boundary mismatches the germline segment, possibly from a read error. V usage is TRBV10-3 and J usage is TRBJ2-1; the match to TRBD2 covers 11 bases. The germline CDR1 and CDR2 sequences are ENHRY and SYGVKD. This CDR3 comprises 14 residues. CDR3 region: CAIRASGGSYDQFF. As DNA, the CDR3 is TGTGCCATCAGGGCTAGCGGGGGGTCCTATGATCAGTTCTTC.

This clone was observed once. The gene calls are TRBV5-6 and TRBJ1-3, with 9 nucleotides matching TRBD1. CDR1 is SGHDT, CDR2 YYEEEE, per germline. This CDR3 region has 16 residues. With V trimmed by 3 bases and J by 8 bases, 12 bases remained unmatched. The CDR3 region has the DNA TGTGCCAGCAGCTCCATAGGACAGGGGCGGGTCGACACCATATATTTT. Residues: CASSSIGQGRVDTIYF. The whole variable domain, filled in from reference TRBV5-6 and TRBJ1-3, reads DAGVTQSPTHLIKTRGQQVTLRCSPKSGHDTVSWYQQALGQGPQFIFQYYEEEERQRGNFPDRFSGHQFPNYSSELNVNALLLGDSALYLCASSSIGQGRVDTIYFGEGSWLTVV.

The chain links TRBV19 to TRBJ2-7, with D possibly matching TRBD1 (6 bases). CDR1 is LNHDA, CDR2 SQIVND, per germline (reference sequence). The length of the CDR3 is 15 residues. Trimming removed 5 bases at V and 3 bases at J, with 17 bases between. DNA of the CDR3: TGTGCCAGTAGTGTTGACAGGAGAGGGATCTACGAGCAGTACTTC. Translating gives CASSVDRRGIYEQYF.

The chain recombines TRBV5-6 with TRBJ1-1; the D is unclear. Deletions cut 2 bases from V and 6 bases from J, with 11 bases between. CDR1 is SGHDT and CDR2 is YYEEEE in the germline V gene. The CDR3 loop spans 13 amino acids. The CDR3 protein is CASSFLLGAEAFF. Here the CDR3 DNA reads TGTGCCAGCAGCTTTCTCCTCGGGGCTGAAGCTTTCTTT.

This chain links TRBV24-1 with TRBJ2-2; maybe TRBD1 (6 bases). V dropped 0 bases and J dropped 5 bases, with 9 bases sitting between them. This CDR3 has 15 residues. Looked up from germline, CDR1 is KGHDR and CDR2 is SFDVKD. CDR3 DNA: TGTGCCACCAGTGATTTGGCAGGGGATACCGGGGAGCTGTTTTTT. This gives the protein CATSDLAGDTGELFF.

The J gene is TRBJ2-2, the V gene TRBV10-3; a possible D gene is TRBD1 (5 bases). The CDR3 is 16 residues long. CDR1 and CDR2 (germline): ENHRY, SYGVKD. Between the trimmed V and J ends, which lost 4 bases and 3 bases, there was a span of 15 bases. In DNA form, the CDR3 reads TGTGCCATCAGTGGTGAGAATGACAGACACACCGGGGAGCTGTTTTTT. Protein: CAISGENDRHTGELFF.

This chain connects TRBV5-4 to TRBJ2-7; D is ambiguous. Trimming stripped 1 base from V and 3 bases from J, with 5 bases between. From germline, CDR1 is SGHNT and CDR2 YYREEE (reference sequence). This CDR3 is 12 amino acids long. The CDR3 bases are TGTGCCAGCAGCTTGCCGAGCTACGAGCAGTACTTC. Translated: CASSLPSYEQYF. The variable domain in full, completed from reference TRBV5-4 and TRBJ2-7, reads ETGVTQSPTHLIKTRGQQVTLRCSSQSGHNTVSWYQQALGQGPQFIFQYYREEENGRGNFPPRFSGLQFPNYSSELNVNALELDDSALYLCASSLPSYEQYFGPGTRLTVT.

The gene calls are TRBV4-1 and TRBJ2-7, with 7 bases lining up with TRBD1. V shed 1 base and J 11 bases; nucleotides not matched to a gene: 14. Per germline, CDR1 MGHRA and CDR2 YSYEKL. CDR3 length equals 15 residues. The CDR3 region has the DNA TGCGCCAGCAGCCAAGCGACAACCACTCGGACAGGCAAGTACTTC. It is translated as CASSQATTTRTGKYF.